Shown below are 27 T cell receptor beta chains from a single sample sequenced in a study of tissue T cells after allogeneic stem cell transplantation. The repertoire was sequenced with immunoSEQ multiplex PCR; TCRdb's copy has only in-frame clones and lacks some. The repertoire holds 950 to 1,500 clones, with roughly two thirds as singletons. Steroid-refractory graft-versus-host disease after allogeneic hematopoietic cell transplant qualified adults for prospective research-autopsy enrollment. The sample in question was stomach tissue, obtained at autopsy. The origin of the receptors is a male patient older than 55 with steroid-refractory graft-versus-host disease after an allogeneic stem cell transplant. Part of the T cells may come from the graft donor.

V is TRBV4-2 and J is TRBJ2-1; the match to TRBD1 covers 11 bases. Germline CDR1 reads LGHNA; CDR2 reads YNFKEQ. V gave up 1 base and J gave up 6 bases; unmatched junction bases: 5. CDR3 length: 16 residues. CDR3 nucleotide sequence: TGTGCCAGCAGCCAAGTGGGCGGGACAGGGGGCAATGAGCAGTTCTTC. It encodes CASSQVGGTGGNEQFF.

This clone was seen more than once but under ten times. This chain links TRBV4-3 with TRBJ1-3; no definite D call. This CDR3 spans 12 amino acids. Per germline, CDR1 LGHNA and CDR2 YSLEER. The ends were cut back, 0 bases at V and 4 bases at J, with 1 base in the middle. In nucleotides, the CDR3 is TGCGCCAGCAGCCAAGAGGGAAACACCATATATTTT. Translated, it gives CASSQEGNTIYF.

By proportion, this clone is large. The CDR3 DNA reads as TGTGCCAGCAGAGGGATGGACTCTGGGGCCAACGTCCTGACTTTC. It yields the protein CASRGMDSGANVLTF. The chain joins TRBV11-1 to TRBJ2-6, with D uncertain. This CDR3 is built from 15 residues. V lost 6 bases and J lost 0, with 9 bases in between. CDR1 SGHAT and CDR2 FQDESV come from the germline V gene (reference sequence).

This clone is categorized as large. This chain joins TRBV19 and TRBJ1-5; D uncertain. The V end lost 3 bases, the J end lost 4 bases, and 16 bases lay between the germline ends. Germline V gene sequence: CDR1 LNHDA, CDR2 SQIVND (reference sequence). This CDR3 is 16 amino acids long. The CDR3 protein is CASSISWQELNQPQHF. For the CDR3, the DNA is TGTGCCAGTAGTATCTCCTGGCAAGAACTAAATCAGCCCCAGCATTTT.

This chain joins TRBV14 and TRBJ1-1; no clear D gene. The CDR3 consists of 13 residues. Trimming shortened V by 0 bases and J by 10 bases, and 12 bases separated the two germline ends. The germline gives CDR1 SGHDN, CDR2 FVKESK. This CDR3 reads CASSQDLNPGAFF. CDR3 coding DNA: TGTGCCAGCAGCCAAGATCTAAACCCTGGAGCTTTCTTT.

CDR3 region: CASSLGPQGVGYGYTF. CDR3 in DNA: TGTGCCAGCAGCTTAGGTCCGCAGGGCGTAGGGTATGGCTACACCTTC. The chain carries TRBV11-2 and TRBJ1-2; D perhaps matches TRBD1 (5 bases). From germline, CDR1 is SGHAT and CDR2 FQNNGV. CDR3 size: 16 residues. The germline V and J ends were trimmed by 1 base and 5 bases, with 17 bases remaining between them.

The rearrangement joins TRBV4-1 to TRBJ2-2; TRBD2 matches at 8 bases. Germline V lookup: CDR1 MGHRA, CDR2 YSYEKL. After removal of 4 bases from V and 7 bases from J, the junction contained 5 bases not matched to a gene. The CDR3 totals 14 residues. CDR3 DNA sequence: TGCGCCAGCAGCCCAAGCCTAGCGGGCGGGGAGCTGTTTTTT. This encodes CASSPSLAGGELFF.

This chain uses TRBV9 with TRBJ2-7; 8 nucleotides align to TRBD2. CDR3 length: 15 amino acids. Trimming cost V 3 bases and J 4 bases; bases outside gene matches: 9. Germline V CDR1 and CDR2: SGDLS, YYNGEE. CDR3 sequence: CASSETSGMIYEQYF. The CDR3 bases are TGTGCCAGCAGCGAAACTAGCGGTATGATATACGAGCAGTACTTC.

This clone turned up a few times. The chain's CDR3 is CASSQDGGYQETQYF. The CDR3 coding sequence is TGTGCCAGCAGCCAAGATGGGGGGTACCAAGAGACCCAGTACTTC. The rearrangement links TRBV3-1 (or the pseudogene TRBV3-2) to TRBJ2-5; D is possibly TRBD2 (6 bases). The CDR3 runs to 15 residues. CDR1 and CDR2 from the germline V gene are LGHDT and YNNKEL (reference sequence). V was clipped by 0 bases and J by 0 bases, with 8 bases between them.

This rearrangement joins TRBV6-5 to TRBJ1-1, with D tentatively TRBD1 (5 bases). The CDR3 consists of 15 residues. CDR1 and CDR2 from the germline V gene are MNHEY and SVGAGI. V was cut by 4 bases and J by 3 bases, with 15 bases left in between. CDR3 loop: CASSFGQLKHTEAFF. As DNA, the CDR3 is TGTGCCAGCAGTTTCGGACAATTAAAACACACTGAAGCTTTCTTT.

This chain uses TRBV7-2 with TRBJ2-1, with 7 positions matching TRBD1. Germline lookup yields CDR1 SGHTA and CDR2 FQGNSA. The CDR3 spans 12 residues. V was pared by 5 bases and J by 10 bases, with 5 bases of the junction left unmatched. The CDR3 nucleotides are TGTGCCAGCAGCGGTCGGGACAGAGAGCAGTTCTTC. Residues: CASSGRDREQFF.

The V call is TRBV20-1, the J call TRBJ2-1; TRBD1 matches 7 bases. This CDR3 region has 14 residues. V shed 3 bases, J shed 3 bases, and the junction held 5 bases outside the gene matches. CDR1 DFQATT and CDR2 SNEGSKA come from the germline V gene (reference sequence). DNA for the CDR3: TGCAGTGCTAGTATGTCAGGGGGCTACAATGAGCAGTTCTTC. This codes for CSASMSGGYNEQFF.

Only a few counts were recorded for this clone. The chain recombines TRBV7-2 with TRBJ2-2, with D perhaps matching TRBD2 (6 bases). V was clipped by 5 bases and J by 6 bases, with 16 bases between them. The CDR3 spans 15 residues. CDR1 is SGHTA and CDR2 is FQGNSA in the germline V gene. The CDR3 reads CASSPGVGLSGELFF. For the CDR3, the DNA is TGTGCCAGCAGCCCGGGGGTGGGGCTCTCCGGGGAGCTGTTTTTT.

CDR3 residues: CASSTGAYEQYF. The CDR3 DNA follows: TGTGCCAGCAGCACCGGGGCCTACGAGCAGTACTTC. The gene calls are TRBV6-5 and TRBJ2-7; a possible D gene is TRBD2 (5 bases). This CDR3 has 12 residues. V was pared by 6 bases and J by 2 bases, with 8 bases between. CDR1 and CDR2 (germline): MNHEY, SVGAGI.

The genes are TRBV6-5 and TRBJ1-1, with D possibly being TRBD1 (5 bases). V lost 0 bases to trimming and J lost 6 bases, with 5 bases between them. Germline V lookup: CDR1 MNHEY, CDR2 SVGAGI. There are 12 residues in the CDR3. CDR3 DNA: TGTGCCAGCAGTTACTCGGGGGCTGAAGCTTTCTTT. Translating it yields CASSYSGAEAFF.

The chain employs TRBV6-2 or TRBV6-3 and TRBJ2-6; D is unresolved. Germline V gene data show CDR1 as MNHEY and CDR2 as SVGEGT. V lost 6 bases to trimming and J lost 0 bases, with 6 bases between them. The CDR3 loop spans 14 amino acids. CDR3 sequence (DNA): TGTGCCAGCAGCGGAGCCTCTGGGGCCAACGTCCTGACTTTC. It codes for CASSGASGANVLTF.

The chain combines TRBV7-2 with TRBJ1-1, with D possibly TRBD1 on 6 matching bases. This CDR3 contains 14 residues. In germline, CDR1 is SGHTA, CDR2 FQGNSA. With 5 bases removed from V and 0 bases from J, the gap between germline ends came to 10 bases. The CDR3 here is CASSADRLNTEAFF. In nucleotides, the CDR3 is TGTGCCAGCAGCGCGGACAGATTGAACACTGAAGCTTTCTTT.

This CDR3 reads CASSIRDRLQGQAFF. The CDR3 nucleotides are TGTGCCAGTAGTATTCGGGACAGGCTTCAGGGTCAAGCTTTCTTT. This chain links TRBV19 with TRBJ1-1; the match to TRBD1 covers 8 bases. V lost 3 bases and J lost 9; bases outside the gene matches: 12. Germline CDR1 and CDR2: LNHDA and SQIVND (reference sequence). This CDR3 is built from 15 residues.

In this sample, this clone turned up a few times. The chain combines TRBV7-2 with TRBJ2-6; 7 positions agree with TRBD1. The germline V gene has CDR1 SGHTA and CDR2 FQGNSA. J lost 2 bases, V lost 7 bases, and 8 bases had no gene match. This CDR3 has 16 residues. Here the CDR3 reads CASTQGVGAGANVLTF. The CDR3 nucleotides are TGTGCCAGCACCCAGGGGGTAGGGGCTGGGGCCAACGTCCTGACTTTC.

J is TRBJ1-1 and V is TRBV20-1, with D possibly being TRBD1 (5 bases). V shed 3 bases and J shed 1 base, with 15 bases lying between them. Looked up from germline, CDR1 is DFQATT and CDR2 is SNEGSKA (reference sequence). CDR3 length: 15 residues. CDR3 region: CSASRLGATNTEAFF. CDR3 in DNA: TGCAGTGCTAGTAGGCTCGGGGCAACGAACACTGAAGCTTTCTTT.

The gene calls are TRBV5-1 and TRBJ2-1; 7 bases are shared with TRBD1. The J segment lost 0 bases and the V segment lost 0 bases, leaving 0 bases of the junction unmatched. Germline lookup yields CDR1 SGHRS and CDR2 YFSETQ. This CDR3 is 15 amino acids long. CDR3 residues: CASSLGQGSYNEQFF. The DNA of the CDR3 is TGCGCCAGCAGCTTGGGACAGGGCTCCTACAATGAGCAGTTCTTC.

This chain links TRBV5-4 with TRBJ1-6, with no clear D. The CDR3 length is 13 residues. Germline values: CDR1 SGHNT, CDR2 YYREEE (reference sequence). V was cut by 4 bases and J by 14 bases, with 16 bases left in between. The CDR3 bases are TGTGCCAGCAGCCTGGGAGTCCTAGGAGCCCTCCACTTT. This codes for CASSLGVLGALHF.

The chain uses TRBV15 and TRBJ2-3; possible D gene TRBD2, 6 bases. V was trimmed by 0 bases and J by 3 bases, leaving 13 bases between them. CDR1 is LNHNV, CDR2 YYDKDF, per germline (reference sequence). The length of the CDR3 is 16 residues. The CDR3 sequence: CATSRDPAGPTDTQYF. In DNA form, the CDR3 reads TGTGCCACCAGCAGAGATCCAGCGGGTCCAACAGATACGCAGTATTTT.

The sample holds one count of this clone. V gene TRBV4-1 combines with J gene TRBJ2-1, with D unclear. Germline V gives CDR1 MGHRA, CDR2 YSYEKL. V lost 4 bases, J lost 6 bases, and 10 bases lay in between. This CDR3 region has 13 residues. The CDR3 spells CASSPPSGNEQFF. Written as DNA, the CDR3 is TGCGCCAGCAGCCCACCCTCCGGCAATGAGCAGTTCTTC.

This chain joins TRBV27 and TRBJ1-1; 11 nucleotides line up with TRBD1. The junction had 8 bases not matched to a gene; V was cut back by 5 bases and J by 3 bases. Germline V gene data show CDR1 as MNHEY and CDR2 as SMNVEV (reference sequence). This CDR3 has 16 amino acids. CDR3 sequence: CASSTRTGGRYTEAFF. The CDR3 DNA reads TGTGCCAGCAGTACCCGGACAGGGGGCCGTTACACTGAAGCTTTCTTT.

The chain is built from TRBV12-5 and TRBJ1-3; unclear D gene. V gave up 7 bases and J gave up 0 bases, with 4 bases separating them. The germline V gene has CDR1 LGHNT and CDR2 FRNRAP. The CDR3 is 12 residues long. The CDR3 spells CASAYSGNTIYF. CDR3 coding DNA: TGTGCTAGTGCGTACTCTGGAAACACCATATATTTT. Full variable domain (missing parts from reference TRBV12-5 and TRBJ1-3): DARVTQTPRHKVTEMGQEVTMRCQPILGHNTVFWYRQTMMQGLELLAYFRNRAPLDDSGMPKDRFSAEMPDATLATLKIQPSEPRDSAVYFCASAYSGNTIYFGEGSWLTVV.

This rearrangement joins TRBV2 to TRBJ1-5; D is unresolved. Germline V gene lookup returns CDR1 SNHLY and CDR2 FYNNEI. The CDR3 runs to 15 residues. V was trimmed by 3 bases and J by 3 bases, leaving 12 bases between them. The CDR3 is CASSEYGQVNQPQHF. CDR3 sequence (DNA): TGTGCCAGCAGTGAGTACGGGCAGGTCAATCAGCCCCAGCATTTT.